This TCR beta chain was profiled in a study of blood T cell repertoires in COVID-19. About the study: The analysed material was cDNA or gDNA that came from T cells, B-cell-depleted T cells, or PBMCs.

Germline CDR1 reads SGHAT; CDR2 reads FQNNGV. With 0 bases clipped from V and 5 bases from J, the junction kept 7 bases outside the gene matches. The CDR3 runs to 15 residues. Original handling: Reference gene primer amplification gave nucleated cell count estimates. Produced via immunoSEQ multiplex PCR; TCRdb's table is partial and in-frame only. That table furnishes V, J and clone size, whereas the DNA furnished D and trimming. The sample has tens of thousands of clones, roughly 80% seen once. The rearrangement uses TRBV11-2 and TRBJ2-7, with TRBD2 identical over 7 bases. Input material: peripheral blood. The TCR was taken from a woman aged 45-59 years with acute or convalescent COVID-19. The CDR3, as DNA: TGTGCCAGCAGCTTAGAGGGGGGGGTAGCCCACGAGCAGTACTTC. The encoded protein is CASSLEGGVAHEQYF. Complete variable domain (other parts from reference TRBV11-2 and TRBJ2-7): EAGVAQSPRYKIIEKRQSVAFWCNPISGHATLYWYQQILGQGPKLLIQFQNNGVVDDSQLPKDRFSAERLKGVDSTLKIQPAKLEDSAVYLCASSLEGGVAHEQYFGPGTRLTVT.